The entry below gives a single TCR beta chain sequence along with its context. The CDR3 spans 13 residues. V lost 3 bases, J lost 7 bases, and 6 bases stayed unmatched. Looked up from germline, CDR1 is SGHTA and CDR2 is FQGNSA. Per the original data handling: Researchers report that nucleated cell counts were estimated from reference gene primer amplification. Sequencing used immunoSEQ multiplex PCR; TCRdb keeps in-frame clones, though not all of them. That table gives V, J and clone size, and the DNA gave D and trimming. The sample carries 150,000 to 200,000 clones, around 86% recorded once. The data originate from a study of blood T cell repertoires in COVID-19. For the study at large: Sites across the United States, Italy and Spain contributed samples from acute and convalescent COVID-19. PBMCs, B-cell-depleted T cells, or T cells provided the cDNA or gDNA that made up the material.

The chain combines TRBV7-2 with TRBJ2-7; TRBD1 matches 7 bases. This TCR was sampled from a man aged 60 to 69 with acute or convalescent COVID-19. The sample taken for sequencing was peripheral blood. For the CDR3, the DNA is TGTGCCAGCAGCTTTTCCCGCAGGGGGGAGCAGTACTTC. Translation: CASSFSRRGEQYF.